This T cell receptor beta chain was documented in a study of immune heterogeneity within non-small cell lung tumors. Template was bulk tumor genomic DNA, around 600 ng per sample. Biopsy collection occurred during surgery, with several far-apart biopsies per primary tumor. Curative surgery was undertaken by patients, who had untreated, newly diagnosed non-small cell lung cancer. This clonotype occurred many times. A multiplex PCR containing 32 V primers and 13 J primers was used to amplify TCR beta CDR3. TCRdb re-called the multiplex PCR reads through MiXCR, storing one row per CDR3 protein. The table shows 15,000 or so distinct CDR3 sequences, with approximately 26% occurring only once. The receptor was isolated from a man in his forties with non-small cell lung cancer. Sequencing was done on a sample of lung tumor tissue.

The DNA of the CDR3 is TGTGCCAGCAGCTTCGCCGTCCGGGGCGAGCAGTACTTC. This encodes CASSFAVRGEQYF. The chain couples TRBV7-8 to TRBJ2-7; possibly TRBD2 for D (5 bases). Germline lookup yields CDR1 SGHVS and CDR2 FQNEAQ. The CDR3 is made up of 13 amino acids. V lost 3 bases to trimming and J lost 6 bases, with 12 bases between them.